Presented here are 16 T cell receptor beta chains from one specimen sequenced in a study of blood T cell repertoires in COVID-19 (dated by TCRdb to between 2020 and 2021). Libraries came from the immunoSEQ multiplex PCR assay. TCRdb provides this immuneACCESS table in a form limited to in-frame rearrangements. Some clones are lacking; in checked studies, under half of them reflect an unresolved V gene, and why the rest are absent is not known. In this sample the table shows around 94,000 clones, more than 75% of which occur a single time. Of the sample, 2.5% to 3.5% falls within the top ten clones. Sequenced input: peripheral blood. These receptors all stem from a man aged 45 to 65 with active or convalescent COVID-19.

The V gene is TRBV27, the J gene TRBJ1-1; D is unresolved. The CDR3 is made up of 13 amino acids. Germline V gene sequence: CDR1 MNHEY, CDR2 SMNVEV (reference sequence). Trimming left V 2 bases short and J 1 base short, with 5 bases between. The CDR3 spells CASSLRQNTEAFF. The CDR3, as DNA: TGTGCCAGCAGTTTACGACAGAACACTGAAGCTTTCTTT.

This chain joins TRBV10-3 and TRBJ1-6; D ambiguous. Looked up from germline, CDR1 is ENHRY and CDR2 is SYGVKD. Trimming took off 2 bases at V and 5 bases at J, with 13 bases between the two ends. The CDR3 length is 16 residues. This chain's CDR3 is CAISEKGVSNNSPLHF. Written as DNA, the CDR3 is TGTGCCATCAGTGAGAAGGGAGTCTCTAATAATTCACCCCTCCACTTT.

The chain combines TRBV20-1 with TRBJ2-7; D possibly corresponds to TRBD2 (5 bases). Per germline, CDR1 DFQATT and CDR2 SNEGSKA (reference sequence). The V end was cut by 6 bases, the J end by 6 bases, with 12 bases between. This CDR3 is 11 amino acids long. CDR3 nucleotide sequence: TGCAGTGCGGGGAGAGGACCCGAGCAGTACGTC. Translated, it gives CSAGRGPEQYV.

The chain recombines TRBV21-1 with TRBJ1-3. TRBV21-1 is tagged as a pseudogene. The CDR3 consists of 17 residues. The CDR3 DNA reads as TGTGCCAGCAGCAGACTTCACCGACGGAACTCTGGAAACACCATATATTTT. Residues: CASSRLHRRNSGNTIYF.

The chain uses TRBV11-3 and TRBJ2-3; 8 bases match TRBD1. J gave up 3 bases and V 3 bases, and 5 bases lay outside the gene matches. The germline gives CDR1 SGHNT, CDR2 YENEEA. The CDR3 is made up of 15 amino acids. The CDR3 here is CASSLSGQVTDTQYF. CDR3 in DNA: TGTGCCAGCAGCTTGTCGGGACAGGTGACAGATACGCAGTATTTT.

The gene calls are TRBV5-6 and TRBJ2-1; possible D gene TRBD2, 7 bases. The germline V gene encodes CDR1 SGHDT and CDR2 YYEEEE. With 1 base removed from V and 5 bases from J, the gap between germline ends came to 10 bases. The CDR3 extends over 14 amino acids. The CDR3 region is CASSLQGTNNEQFF. DNA for the CDR3: TGTGCCAGCAGCTTGCAGGGGACTAACAATGAGCAGTTCTTC. Using reference TRBV5-6 and TRBJ2-1 for the parts outside the CDR3, the full variable domain is DAGVTQSPTHLIKTRGQQVTLRCSPKSGHDTVSWYQQALGQGPQFIFQYYEEEERQRGNFPDRFSGHQFPNYSSELNVNALLLGDSALYLCASSLQGTNNEQFFGPGTRLTVL.

This sequence joins TRBV6-2 or TRBV6-3 and TRBJ2-5; 7 nucleotides agree with TRBD2. With 3 bases clipped from V and 5 bases from J, the junction kept 6 bases outside the gene matches. Looked up from germline, CDR1 is MNHEY and CDR2 is SVGEGT. CDR3 length: 14 amino acids. The CDR3 DNA is TGTGCCAGCAGTTATCGAACTAGCGTGGAGACCCAGTACTTC. It specifies CASSYRTSVETQYF.

The chain employs TRBV24-1 and TRBJ2-2; no firm D call. Trimming cost V 1 base and J 1 base, with 3 bases left between them. The germline CDR1 and CDR2 sequences are KGHDR and SFDVKD. The CDR3 has 14 residues. CDR3 nucleotide sequence: TGTGCCACCAGTGATTTTCGGAACACCGGGGAGCTGTTTTTT. It yields the protein CATSDFRNTGELFF.

The chain recombines TRBV7-9 with TRBJ1-4; D gene uncertain. The CDR3 extends over 13 amino acids. Trimming took off 2 bases at V and 6 bases at J, with 7 bases between the two ends. CDR1 SEHNR and CDR2 FQNEAQ come from the germline V gene (reference sequence). DNA for the CDR3: TGTGCCAGCAGCTTAAGGAGTCATGAAAAACTGTTTTTT. As protein: CASSLRSHEKLFF.

This chain joins TRBV28 and TRBJ2-3, with D perhaps TRBD2 (6 bases). The germline CDR1 and CDR2 sequences are MDHEN and SYDVKM. This CDR3 has 16 residues. V shed 1 base and J shed 2 bases, with 13 bases lying between them. In nucleotides, the CDR3 is TGTGCCAGCAGTTTATCGGGGGTAAGGCACACAGATACGCAGTATTTT. As protein: CASSLSGVRHTDTQYF.

In regard to this clone: The junction departs from the called germline gene at one end, perhaps through a read error. The chain carries TRBV6-1 and TRBJ2-1, with TRBD2 matching over 8 bases. This CDR3 has 15 residues. Germline V CDR1 and CDR2: MNHNS, SASEGT. This chain's CDR3 is CASNEGVAGISEQFF. The CDR3 nucleotides read TGTGCCAGCAATGAAGGGGTAGCGGGGATCAGTGAGCAGTTCTTC.

In regard to this clone: At the DNA level, this CDR3 is encoded by other sequences in the same sample as well. The chain combines TRBV6-1 with TRBJ2-7; D is uncertain. Trimming removed 2 bases from V and 3 bases from J, with 5 bases in between. The length of the CDR3 is 12 residues. The germline CDR1 and CDR2 sequences are MNHNS and SASEGT. The CDR3 nucleotides read TGTGCCAGCAGTGAATATAACTACGAGCAGTACTTC. Amino acids: CASSEYNYEQYF.

J is TRBJ2-5 and V is TRBV25-1; D remains ambiguous. Germline CDR1 reads MGHDK; CDR2 reads SYGVNS. The CDR3 runs to 13 residues. V lost 3 bases and J 4 bases, leaving 9 bases between the germline ends. The CDR3 DNA follows: TGTGCCAGCAGTGAGGGCTGGCGAGAGACCCAGTACTTC. It translates to CASSEGWRETQYF.

The chain has TRBV19 and TRBJ2-3, with TRBD1 matching 7 bases. The germline gives CDR1 LNHDA, CDR2 SQIVND (reference sequence). The J segment lost 3 bases and the V segment lost 5 bases, leaving 8 bases of the junction unmatched. This CDR3 has 15 residues. CDR3 region: CASSETGARTDTQYF. Here the CDR3 DNA reads TGTGCCAGTAGTGAAACAGGGGCCCGAACAGATACGCAGTATTTT.

The CDR3 loop reads CASSPLGGSGANVLTF. CDR3 nucleotides: TGTGCCAGCTCACCATTAGGGGGCTCTGGGGCCAACGTCCTGACTTTC. The chain links TRBV18 to TRBJ2-6; maybe TRBD1 (6 bases). The CDR3 loop spans 16 amino acids. Germline lookup yields CDR1 KGHSH and CDR2 LQKENI. V shed 2 bases and J shed 0 bases, with 8 bases lying between them.

The rearrangement links TRBV7-9 to TRBJ2-4; no definite D call. Germline CDR1 is SEHNR and CDR2 is FQNEAQ (reference sequence). The CDR3 is made up of 13 amino acids. V shed 1 base and J shed 6 bases, with 7 bases lying between them. For the CDR3, the DNA is TGTGCCAGCAGCTTAGAGTCAGTAAACATTCAGTACTTC. This sequence encodes CASSLESVNIQYF.